A single TCR beta chain is shown here with its context. This clone's antigen is unknown. A single base separates this from a much larger clone, so it may be a read error. This sample was included in a study of read filtering for tumor transcriptome and immune sequencing (dated by TCRdb to the early 2020s). Regarding the complete study: Of the patients in the cohort, approximately 17 were male and 14 were female, and their mean age was around 66 years, with a range of about 40 to 85. Per sample, about 4.05 to 10.27 million TCR-region mapped reads were obtained with IR-seq, compared with only roughly 80 to 1,300 with RNA-seq. After DNase treatment, whole-transcriptome libraries were prepared with the TruSeq RNA Access Library Prep Kit. One of the main goals was to work out a read-filtering strategy for immune repertoire data, in particular whether clonotypes backed by only a single read should be removed. Under revised international staging, about 8 patients fell into R-ISS I, some 15 into R-ISS II and over five into R-ISS III. The study compared TCR repertoires from targeted immune repertoire sequencing and bulk whole-transcriptome sequencing run on the same bone marrow samples.

Broader findings and caveats from the paper: In IR-seq, single-read clonotypes were about 81.9% of clonotypes but 3.5% to 4% of total reads; in RNA-seq they were 74.6% of clonotypes and about 41% of reads. Clonotypes were captured by IR-seq at much higher depth and more reliably than by RNA-seq, and smaller IR-seq throughput was sufficient for identification of most shared clonotypes. Removing single-read clonotypes increased the correlation between IR-seq and RNA-seq shared clonotype proportions. The sorted CD138-negative fraction was composed of a mixed bone marrow immune population rather than of purified T cells.

Starting from roughly 0.4 ug RNA, TCR libraries were constructed with the Immunoverse kit using molecular barcoded adaptors that cover the alpha/delta and beta/gamma chains. TCR library preparation was performed with the same RNA that was used for transcriptome sequencing. An Illumina HiSeq 4000 with 2 x 150 cycles was used to sequence the TCR libraries. For the original study's pipeline: TCR reads were aligned to human V, D, J and C references and assembled into CDR3 clonotypes with MiXCR, including quality filtering and error correction. The tcR package in R was used for analysis of clonotype counts and gene usage diversity. Raw mapping reads were checked after the RNA-seq reads had been mapped by STAR aligner version 2.5.3a onto the human GRCh37 genome. To test the effect of sequencing depth on detected clonotypes, IR-seq fastq files were randomly downsampled using Seqtk 1.3. Starting from the raw public reads, TCRdb applied fastp trimming at Q25, assembled clones with MiXCR and retained in-frame beta chains. Rows with one shared CDR3 protein collapse into an entry with the most common genes and DNA. The V and J calls were not made by the authors but by TCRdb's processing. In this sample the table shows around 31,000 distinct CDR3 sequences, 18% of which occur a single time. The top ten clonotypes cover 16% of the sample.

Every patient had bone marrow sampled at the time of active disease. Bone marrow mononuclear cells were isolated by Ficoll-Hypaque density gradient centrifugation. Myeloma plasma cells were removed and CD138-negative cells were obtained by negative selection following labeling with CD138 magnetic microbeads on a MACS separator. Purity of the isolated cells was checked by flow cytometry on an Attune NxT using CD138 antibodies. Total RNA was extracted with TRIzol reagent and quantified with a NanoDrop spectrophotometer. Paired RNA-seq and IR-seq were performed on the CD138-negative bone marrow sample of each patient. V gives up 5 bases and J gives up 5 bases, and the segment between their germline ends measures 11 bases. From cysteine to phenylalanine, the CDR3 is 13 amino acids long. The read is trimmed to its CDR3 DNA, 39 bases read in frame from base 1. The germline V gene supplies CDR1 SGHVS and CDR2 FQNEAQ.

The source of this sequence is a donor aged 40 or older with multiple myeloma. This chain is built from TRBV7-8 and TRBJ2-3, with the D gene call left open. Sequences were obtained from a population of CD138-negative cells sorted from bone marrow. The cell subset or site tag for this specimen amounts to: bone marrow mononuclear cells depleted of CD138+ plasma/myeloma cells by negative magnetic selection. The nucleotide sequence is TGTGCCAGCAGCATGCTGGTTGTAGATACGCAGTATTTT. Its product reads: CASSMLVVDTQYF.